One sample yielded the 4 T cell receptor beta chains listed below, sequenced in a study of OX40 agonist ivuxolimab in advanced cancers. Data came from immunoSEQ multiplex PCR; TCRdb stores just in-frame clones and leaves some out. The sample records some 35,000 clones, about 78% being singletons. The material was CD4+ or CD8+ T cells sorted from blood, obtained in a trial of the OX40 agonist ivuxolimab. These TCRs come from an adult with an advanced solid tumor such as melanoma, head and neck, liver or kidney cancer.

This clone was seen ten or more times. The V call is TRBV29-1, the J call TRBJ2-2; D unclear. V lost 6 bases and J lost 4, with 9 bases in between. CDR1 and CDR2 (germline): SQVTM, ANQGSEA. This CDR3 spans 12 amino acids. The CDR3, as DNA: TGCAGCGTCCTGGCAGGCACCGGGGAGCTGTTTTTT. Translation gives CSVLAGTGELFF.

CDR3 in amino acids: CASSEGTYGYTF. The DNA of the CDR3 is TGTGCCAGCAGTGAAGGTACCTATGGCTACACCTTC. This chain connects TRBV2 to TRBJ1-2; D is unclear. Trimming took off 1 base at V and 4 bases at J, with 4 bases between the two ends. In germline, CDR1 is SNHLY, CDR2 FYNNEI. The CDR3 covers 12 residues. Filled out from reference TRBV2 and TRBJ1-2, the complete variable domain reads EPEVTQTPSHQVTQMGQEVILRCVPISNHLYFYWYRQILGQKVEFLVSFYNNEISEKSEIFDDQFSVERPDGSNFTLKIRSTKLEDSAMYFCASSEGTYGYTFGSGTRLTVV.

The chain has TRBV6-5 and TRBJ1-2; TRBD1 is a possible D gene (6 bases). V was trimmed by 6 bases and J by 8 bases, leaving 16 bases between them. From germline, CDR1 is MNHEY and CDR2 SVGAGI. This CDR3 comprises 13 residues. CDR3 protein: CASRAPGVRGYTF. The CDR3, as DNA: TGTGCCAGCAGAGCCCCAGGGGTCCGGGGCTACACCTTC.

The V gene is TRBV6-6, the J gene TRBJ2-2; D is unresolved. CDR1 and CDR2 (germline): MNHNY, SVGAGI (reference sequence). The CDR3 has 13 residues. V was pared by 8 bases and J by 1 base, with 8 bases between. The CDR3 loop reads CASSTVNTGELFF. The CDR3 bases are TGTGCCAGCTCTACAGTGAACACCGGGGAGCTGTTTTTT.